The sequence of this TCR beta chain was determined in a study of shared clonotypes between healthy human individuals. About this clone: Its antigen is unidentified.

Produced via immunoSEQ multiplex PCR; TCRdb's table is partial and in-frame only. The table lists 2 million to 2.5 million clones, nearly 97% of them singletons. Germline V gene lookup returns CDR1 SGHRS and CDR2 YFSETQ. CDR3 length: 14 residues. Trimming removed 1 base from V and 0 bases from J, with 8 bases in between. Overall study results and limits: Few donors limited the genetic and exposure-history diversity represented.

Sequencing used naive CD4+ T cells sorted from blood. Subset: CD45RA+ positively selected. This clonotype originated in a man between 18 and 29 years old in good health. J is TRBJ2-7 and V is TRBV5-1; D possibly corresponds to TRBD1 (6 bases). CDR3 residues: CASSLWDTSYEQYF. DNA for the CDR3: TGCGCCAGCAGCTTGTGGGACACCTCCTACGAGCAGTACTTC. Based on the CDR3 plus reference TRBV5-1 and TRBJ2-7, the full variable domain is KAGVTQTPRYLIKTRGQQVTLSCSPISGHRSVSWYQQTPGQGLQFLFEYFSETQRNKGNFPGRFSGRQFSNSRSEMNVSTLELGDSALYLCASSLWDTSYEQYFGPGTRLTVT.